Included here is one T cell receptor (beta chain) sequence, with context. The antigen remains undetermined. The CDR3 runs to 18 residues. J was trimmed by 6 bases and V by 0 bases; bases with no gene match: 11. Germline V gives CDR1 LGHNA, CDR2 YSLEER. Healthy bone marrow donors supplied every sample. The data were taken from a study of cytomegalovirus exposure and HLA in healthy donors. The PCR had 60 Vbeta and 13 Jbeta primers. The table came from immunoSEQ multiplex PCR; TCRdb's copy has only in-frame clones and leaves some out. The sample lists about 180,000 clones, roughly 76% occurring once. Findings of the study overall: Across all donors, roughly uniform sequencing depth was an assumption of the presence/absence analyses. It was in a later analysis that TCR association rates were seen to vary by HLA locus, highest for DRB1 and lowest for HLA-C.

The sample comprised PBMCs. The chain joins TRBV4-3 to TRBJ2-2, with 9 bases identical to TRBD2. The clonotype was recovered from a woman younger than 30 in good health and CMV-seropositive. The chain's CDR3 is CASSQDPRRGGRAGELFF. Here the CDR3 DNA reads TGCGCCAGCAGCCAAGACCCGAGGCGGGGGGGTCGGGCCGGGGAGCTGTTTTTT.